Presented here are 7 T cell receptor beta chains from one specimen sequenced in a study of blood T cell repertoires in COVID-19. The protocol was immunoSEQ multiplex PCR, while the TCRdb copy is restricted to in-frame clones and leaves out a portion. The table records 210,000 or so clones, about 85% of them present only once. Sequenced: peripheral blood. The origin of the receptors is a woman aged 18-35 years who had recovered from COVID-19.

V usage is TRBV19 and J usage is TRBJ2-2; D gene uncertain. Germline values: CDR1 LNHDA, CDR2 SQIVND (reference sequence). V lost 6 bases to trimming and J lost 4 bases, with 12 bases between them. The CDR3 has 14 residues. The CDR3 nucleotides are TGTGCCAGTAGCGCCCAGGTTAGCACCGGGGAGCTGTTTTTT. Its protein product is CASSAQVSTGELFF. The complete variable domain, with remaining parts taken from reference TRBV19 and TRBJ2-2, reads DGGITQSPKYLFRKEGQNVTLSCEQNLNHDAMYWYRQDPGQGLRLIYYSQIVNDFQKGDIAEGYSVSREKKESFPLTVTSAQKNPTAFYLCASSAQVSTGELFFGEGSRLTVL.

CDR3 in DNA: TGTGCCAGCAGCCCCTACGGACTAGGGCGGGACAATGAGCAGTTCTTC. Amino acids: CASSPYGLGRDNEQFF. The V and J genes are TRBV14 and TRBJ2-1; 7 nucleotides match TRBD2. The germline V gene encodes CDR1 SGHDN and CDR2 FVKESK. The ends lost 4 bases at V and 5 bases at J; junction bases unmatched: 11. This CDR3 is 16 amino acids long.

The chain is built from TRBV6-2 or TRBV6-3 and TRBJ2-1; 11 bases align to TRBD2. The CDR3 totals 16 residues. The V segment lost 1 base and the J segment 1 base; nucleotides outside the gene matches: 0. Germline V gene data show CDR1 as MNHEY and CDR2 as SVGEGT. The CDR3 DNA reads TGTGCCAGCAGTTACTGGACTAGCGGGTCCTACAATGAGCAGTTCTTC. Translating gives CASSYWTSGSYNEQFF.

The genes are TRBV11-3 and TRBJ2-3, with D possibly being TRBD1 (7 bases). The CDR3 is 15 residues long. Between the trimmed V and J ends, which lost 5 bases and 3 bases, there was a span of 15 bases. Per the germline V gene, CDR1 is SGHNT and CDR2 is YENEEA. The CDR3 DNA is TGTGCCAGCAGCCGGCGCGCAGGGGGGACAGATACGCAGTATTTT. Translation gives CASSRRAGGTDTQYF.

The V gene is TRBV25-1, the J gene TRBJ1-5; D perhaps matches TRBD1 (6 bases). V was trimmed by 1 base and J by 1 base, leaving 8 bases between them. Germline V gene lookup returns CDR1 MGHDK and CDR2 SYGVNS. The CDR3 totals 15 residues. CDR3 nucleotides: TGTGCCAGCAGTGAATCAGGGGAAAGCAATCAGCCCCAGCATTTT. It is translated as CASSESGESNQPQHF.

CDR3 protein: CASSRDSLTYNEQFF. In DNA form, the CDR3 reads TGTGCCAGCAGCCGAGACTCGCTAACCTACAATGAGCAGTTCTTC. The rearrangement uses TRBV5-4 and TRBJ2-1; no clear D. Germline V gives CDR1 SGHNT, CDR2 YYREEE (reference sequence). CDR3 length: 15 residues. V lost 4 bases, J lost 2 bases, and 13 bases lay in between. The variable domain in full, with the rest retrieved from reference TRBV5-4 and TRBJ2-1, is ETGVTQSPTHLIKTRGQQVTLRCSSQSGHNTVSWYQQALGQGPQFIFQYYREEENGRGNFPPRFSGLQFPNYSSELNVNALELDDSALYLCASSRDSLTYNEQFFGPGTRLTVL.

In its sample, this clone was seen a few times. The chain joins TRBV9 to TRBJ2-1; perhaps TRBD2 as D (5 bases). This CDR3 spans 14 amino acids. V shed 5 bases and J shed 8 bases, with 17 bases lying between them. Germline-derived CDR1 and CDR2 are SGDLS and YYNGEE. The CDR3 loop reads CASSPVGSDHEQFF. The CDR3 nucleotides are TGTGCCAGCAGTCCGGTAGGTAGCGACCATGAGCAGTTCTTC.